A single sample is the source of the 8 T cell receptor beta chains below, sequenced in a study of radiation and T cells in renal cell carcinoma. Time point indicated: blood 4 weeks post-SBRT, at nephrectomy. Treatment here: 15 Gy SBRT to primary tumor, nephrectomy 4 weeks later. Clones were read by immunoSEQ multiplex PCR, and TCRdb kept only the in-frame ones, dropping some. The sample shows 120,000 to 150,000 clones, 65% to 90% of them seen only once. Source: blood, taken from a patient whose treatment included radiotherapy and nephrectomy. The receptors here all came from a woman in her forties or fifties with renal cell carcinoma.

The V gene is TRBV9, the J gene TRBJ1-1; D is uncertain. V was pared by 3 bases and J by 0 bases, with 9 bases between. Germline values: CDR1 SGDLS, CDR2 YYNGEE. The CDR3 has 14 residues. For the CDR3, the DNA is TGTGCCAGCAGCGGTAACAGCCTGAACACTGAAGCTTTCTTT. This translates into CASSGNSLNTEAFF.

The chain combines TRBV19 with TRBJ2-7; 7 nucleotides line up with TRBD2. J was trimmed by 2 bases and V by 2 bases; bases with no gene match: 6. The V gene's germline CDR1 is LNHDA and CDR2 SQIVND (reference sequence). This CDR3 spans 15 amino acids. CDR3 region: CASSIRGGLTYEQYF. CDR3 DNA: TGTGCCAGTAGTATACGGGGAGGGTTGACCTACGAGCAGTACTTC.

The chain recombines TRBV20-1 with TRBJ2-7; no clear D. CDR1 is DFQATT, CDR2 SNEGSKA, per germline (reference sequence). The CDR3 spans 11 residues. V was cut by 5 bases and J by 2 bases, with 7 bases left in between. The CDR3 DNA reads as TGCAGTGCTTCCCCACCCTACGAGCAGTACTTC. Translated: CSASPPYEQYF.

This chain links TRBV4-2 with TRBJ2-1, with 9 bases matching TRBD2. From germline, CDR1 is LGHNA and CDR2 YNFKEQ. J lost 6 bases, V lost 0 bases, and 6 bases had no gene match. The CDR3 is 16 amino acids. The CDR3 DNA is TGTGCCAGCAGCCAAGATAGGACTAGCGTAAGCAATGAGCAGTTCTTC. Amino acid sequence: CASSQDRTSVSNEQFF.

V usage is TRBV6-5 and J usage is TRBJ1-2; D might be TRBD1 (5 bases). The CDR3 runs 14 residues. The ends were cut back, 0 bases at V and 3 bases at J, with 8 bases in the middle. Germline loops: CDR1 MNHEY, CDR2 SVGAGI. CDR3: CASSYSAGYYGYTF. Written as DNA, the CDR3 is TGTGCCAGCAGTTACTCGGCAGGGTACTATGGCTACACCTTC.

V is TRBV28 and J is TRBJ1-4; D gene unclear. The CDR3 runs to 10 residues. V dropped 6 bases and J dropped 5 bases, with 1 base sitting between them. Germline loops: CDR1 MDHEN, CDR2 SYDVKM. CDR3 DNA: TGTGCCAGCAGGAATGAAAAACTGTTTTTT. Amino acids: CASRNEKLFF.

The chain combines TRBV7-2 with TRBJ1-2; TRBD1 aligns across 7 bases. The CDR3 length is 14 residues. Unmatched junction bases numbered 7, after V lost 4 bases and J lost 5 bases. CDR1 and CDR2 (germline): SGHTA, FQGNSA. DNA for the CDR3: TGTGCCAGCAGCTCCGAGACAGGGCAATATGGCTACACCTTC. Translation gives CASSSETGQYGYTF.

The rearrangement uses TRBV6-5 and TRBJ1-4; TRBD1 agrees at 10 bases. Trimming removed 8 bases from V and 6 bases from J; junction bases left unmatched: 3. From germline, CDR1 is MNHEY and CDR2 SVGAGI. The CDR3 runs to 13 residues. The CDR3 coding sequence is TGTGCCAGCCGGACAGGGGGGGATGAAAAACTGTTTTTT. Protein product: CASRTGGDEKLFF.